The 29 T cell receptor beta chains reported below all come from one sample, sequenced in a study of blood T cell repertoires in COVID-19. The protocol was immunoSEQ multiplex PCR, while the TCRdb copy is restricted to in-frame clones and leaves out a portion. This repertoire shows hundreds of thousands of clones, 81% found once; its top ten account for about 8%. Input material: peripheral blood. Receptor source: a woman older than 75 with acute or convalescent COVID-19.

The genes are TRBV29-1 and TRBJ2-7, with a weak D call TRBD1 (6 bases). CDR1 is SQVTM and CDR2 is ANQGSEA in the germline V gene. Between the trimmed V and J ends, which lost 6 bases and 3 bases, there was a span of 15 bases. The CDR3 length is 13 residues. The CDR3 bases are TGCAGCGTAGATACCGGGACAAGCTACGAGCAGTACTTC. This codes for CSVDTGTSYEQYF.

The chain uses TRBV19 and TRBJ1-5; 9 positions match TRBD1. The V gene's germline CDR1 is LNHDA and CDR2 SQIVND (reference sequence). Trimming cost V 6 bases and J 6 bases; bases outside gene matches: 6. The CDR3 loop spans 14 amino acids. The DNA of the CDR3 is TGTGCCAGTAGCCTCGGGACAGGGATTCAGCCCCAGCATTTT. Its protein product is CASSLGTGIQPQHF.

V usage is TRBV7-9 and J usage is TRBJ2-3, with TRBD2 as a possible D gene (5 bases). CDR1 is SEHNR and CDR2 is FQNEAQ in the germline V gene (reference sequence). With 4 bases removed from V and 4 bases from J, the gap between germline ends came to 15 bases. CDR3 length: 15 residues. The CDR3 DNA sequence: TGTGCCAGCAGCTCGACACTCATCGGGGCAGATACGCAGTATTTT. This codes for CASSSTLIGADTQYF.

The chain uses TRBV7-9 and TRBJ2-5; 14 bases align to TRBD2. This CDR3 is built from 15 residues. The ends lost 1 base at V and 7 bases at J; junction bases unmatched: 2. In germline, CDR1 is SEHNR, CDR2 FQNEAQ (reference sequence). CDR3 nucleotide sequence: TGTGCCAGCAGCTTAGACGGACTAGCGGGGGGGACCCAGTACTTC. Translated, it gives CASSLDGLAGGTQYF.

This sequence joins TRBV27 and TRBJ1-2; D gene ambiguous. V lost 4 bases, J lost 3 bases, and 15 bases lay in between. The CDR3 contains 15 residues. Germline assignment: CDR1 MNHEY and CDR2 SMNVEV (reference sequence). The CDR3 DNA sequence: TGTGCCAGCAGTTCCTTTGGAGCCAACGACTATGGCTACACCTTC. This gives the protein CASSSFGANDYGYTF.

This clone showed up just a few times. The V gene is TRBV19, the J gene TRBJ2-2, with 7 bases matching TRBD2. The junction had 5 bases not matched to a gene; V was cut back by 9 bases and J by 1 base. CDR3 length: 14 amino acids. The germline gives CDR1 LNHDA, CDR2 SQIVND (reference sequence). Here the CDR3 DNA reads TGTGCCAGCCGCGGGGGAGGGAACACCGGGGAGCTGTTTTTT. Protein: CASRGGGNTGELFF.

This clone has only one observation. This chain uses TRBV7-9 with TRBJ2-3; D is perhaps TRBD2 (6 bases). V lost 5 bases and J 1 base, leaving 13 bases between the germline ends. The CDR3 has 15 residues. Germline values: CDR1 SEHNR, CDR2 FQNEAQ (reference sequence). CDR3 amino acids: CASSLAAGRTDTQYF. The CDR3 bases are TGTGCCAGCAGCCTGGCAGCGGGTCGCACAGATACGCAGTATTTT.

This sequence joins TRBV11-2 and TRBJ2-7; 7 bases line up with TRBD1. The CDR3 is 15 amino acids. Per the germline V gene, CDR1 is SGHAT and CDR2 is FQNNGV. V trimming: 2 bases; J trimming: 2 bases; junction bases outside the gene matches: 6. The CDR3 coding sequence is TGTGCCAGCAGCTTAAATCCGGGACAGACCTACGAGCAGTACTTC. Protein: CASSLNPGQTYEQYF.

The chain joins TRBV30 to TRBJ2-6, with D unclear. The CDR3 length is 14 residues. Germline CDR1 reads GTSNPN; CDR2 reads SVGIG (reference sequence). The V and J ends lost 4 bases and 2 bases respectively, with 9 bases between them. The CDR3 nucleotides are TGTGCCTGGACTCAGGCACCTGGGGCCAACGTCCTGACTTTC. Translated: CAWTQAPGANVLTF.

The gene calls are TRBV9 and TRBJ2-1; 7 bases line up with TRBD1. CDR1 is SGDLS, CDR2 YYNGEE, per germline. The CDR3 covers 14 residues. Trimming at V came to 3 bases and at J to 3 bases, leaving 3 bases not matched to a gene. The CDR3 loop reads CASSEGTVYNEQFF. DNA for the CDR3: TGTGCCAGCAGCGAGGGGACAGTCTACAATGAGCAGTTCTTC.

This chain joins TRBV5-1 and TRBJ1-1; D is ambiguous. The germline CDR1 and CDR2 sequences are SGHRS and YFSETQ. V was pared by 5 bases and J by 2 bases, with 10 bases between. The CDR3 has 13 amino acids. CDR3: CASSPEFNTEAFF. In nucleotides, the CDR3 is TGCGCCAGCAGTCCGGAGTTTAACACTGAAGCTTTCTTT. The complete variable domain, with remaining parts taken from reference TRBV5-1 and TRBJ1-1, reads KAGVTQTPRYLIKTRGQQVTLSCSPISGHRSVSWYQQTPGQGLQFLFEYFSETQRNKGNFPGRFSGRQFSNSRSEMNVSTLELGDSALYLCASSPEFNTEAFFGQGTRLTVV.

J is TRBJ1-5 and V is TRBV5-5; D remains ambiguous. Germline CDR1 is SGHKS and CDR2 is YYEKEE (reference sequence). This CDR3 spans 14 amino acids. V was clipped by 0 bases and J by 7 bases, with 11 bases between them. The CDR3 reads CASSLGFAGQPQHF. CDR3 DNA sequence: TGTGCCAGCAGCTTGGGCTTTGCGGGGCAGCCCCAGCATTTT.

The chain carries TRBV7-9 and TRBJ2-2; TRBD1 matches 9 bases. Germline-derived CDR1 and CDR2 are SEHNR and FQNEAQ (reference sequence). The J segment lost 5 bases and the V segment lost 5 bases, leaving 9 bases of the junction unmatched. The CDR3 totals 16 residues. The CDR3 protein is CASSSPGQGVTGELFF. As DNA, the CDR3 is TGTGCCAGCAGCAGCCCGGGACAGGGAGTAACCGGGGAGCTGTTTTTT.

CDR3 in amino acids: CASSLAQTRETQYF. The CDR3 nucleotides are TGTGCCAGCAGCTTGGCCCAGACTCGCGAGACCCAGTACTTC. The rearrangement joins TRBV5-5 to TRBJ2-5; D is unclear. Per germline, CDR1 SGHKS and CDR2 YYEKEE (reference sequence). The CDR3 has 14 amino acids. Deletions cut 0 bases from V and 5 bases from J, with 11 bases between.

The chain is built from TRBV5-5 and TRBJ2-1; perhaps TRBD2 as D (5 bases). The CDR3 loop spans 15 amino acids. Germline V gives CDR1 SGHKS, CDR2 YYEKEE (reference sequence). The V end lost 0 bases, the J end lost 4 bases, and 11 bases lay between the germline ends. The chain's CDR3 is CASSLGLAGYNEQFF. CDR3 sequence (DNA): TGTGCCAGCAGCTTGGGGCTAGCAGGTTACAATGAGCAGTTCTTC.

The V and J genes are TRBV6-2 or TRBV6-3 and TRBJ2-7, with 7 bases matching TRBD1. Germline-derived CDR1 and CDR2 are MNHEY and SVGEGT. With 6 bases clipped from V and 6 bases from J, the junction kept 17 bases outside the gene matches. This CDR3 is built from 16 residues. This CDR3 is CASSPRRTGSVGEQYF. The DNA for the CDR3 is TGTGCCAGCAGCCCAAGAAGGACAGGTTCTGTGGGCGAGCAGTACTTC.

This clone occurred a few times. V and J are TRBV6-5 and TRBJ2-1, with 7 bases fitting TRBD1. The CDR3 is 15 residues long. After removal of 5 bases from V and 4 bases from J, the junction contained 8 bases not matched to a gene. Germline V CDR1 and CDR2: MNHEY, SVGAGI. The CDR3 DNA reads TGTGCCAGCAGTACCGACAGGGCCTTATACAATGAGCAGTTCTTC. This translates into CASSTDRALYNEQFF.

The chain couples TRBV3-1 (or the pseudogene TRBV3-2) to TRBJ2-5, with 8 bases lining up with TRBD2. V was clipped by 3 bases and J by 1 base; unmatched bases: 7. The CDR3 covers 16 residues. Per germline, CDR1 LGHDT and CDR2 YNNKEL (reference sequence). The CDR3 DNA is TGTGCCAGCAGCCACACTAGCGGAGTGTCCCAAGAGACCCAGTACTTC. It is translated as CASSHTSGVSQETQYF.

The gene calls are TRBV20-1 and TRBJ1-1; D unresolved. The CDR3 sequence is 12 residues long. Trimming stripped 3 bases from V and 3 bases from J, with 8 bases between. Germline V gene data show CDR1 as DFQATT and CDR2 as SNEGSKA (reference sequence). Here the CDR3 DNA reads TGCAGTGCTAGTTATCGGTACACTGAAGCTTTCTTT. This encodes CSASYRYTEAFF.

The chain joins TRBV4-1 to TRBJ1-5; TRBD1 aligns across 8 bases. CDR1 and CDR2 (germline): MGHRA, YSYEKL. The CDR3 covers 15 residues. V gave up 0 bases and J gave up 7 bases; unmatched junction bases: 5. This chain's CDR3 is CASSQDGQGSQPQHF. The CDR3 nucleotides are TGCGCCAGCAGCCAAGATGGACAGGGTTCGCAGCCCCAGCATTTT.

This rearrangement joins TRBV6-5 to TRBJ1-1; TRBD1 might be the D (6 bases). This CDR3 is built from 14 residues. Trimming stripped 6 bases from V and 2 bases from J, with 13 bases between. Germline lookup yields CDR1 MNHEY and CDR2 SVGAGI. The CDR3 bases are TGTGCCAGCAGCCCCGGACAGAAAAACACTGAAGCTTTCTTT. Protein: CASSPGQKNTEAFF.

The rearrangement uses TRBV3-1 (or the pseudogene TRBV3-2) and TRBJ2-3; TRBD2 is a possible D gene (6 bases). The CDR3 is 14 residues long. Per the germline V gene, CDR1 is LGHDT and CDR2 is YNNKEL (reference sequence). Trimming shortened V by 1 base and J by 4 bases, and 9 bases separated the two germline ends. CDR3 sequence: CASSQGLGADTQYF. The CDR3 coding sequence is TGTGCCAGCAGCCAAGGACTAGGAGCAGATACGCAGTATTTT.

The V call is TRBV18, the J call TRBJ2-7; weak D call: TRBD1 (5 bases). Germline V lookup: CDR1 KGHSH, CDR2 LQKENI. V gave up 3 bases and J gave up 2 bases, with 8 bases separating them. The CDR3 contains 13 residues. CDR3 DNA sequence: TGTGCCAGCTCACCGCAGGGTCCCTACGAGCAGTACTTC. Its translation is CASSPQGPYEQYF.

V gene TRBV7-2 combines with J gene TRBJ1-1; D remains ambiguous. CDR1 SGHTA and CDR2 FQGNSA come from the germline V gene. The CDR3 is 15 amino acids. Trimming took 5 bases from V and 0 from J, leaving 13 bases between them. CDR3 in DNA: TGTGCCAGCAGCCCCGGAGGACGTTTGAACACTGAAGCTTTCTTT. Its protein is CASSPGGRLNTEAFF.

As to this clone: Distinct nucleotide sequences in the sample also encode this CDR3. V and J are TRBV19 and TRBJ2-3; 11 bases agree with TRBD2. From germline, CDR1 is LNHDA and CDR2 SQIVND (reference sequence). The CDR3 is made up of 14 amino acids. Trimming at V came to 6 bases and at J to 3 bases, leaving 2 bases not matched to a gene. CDR3 protein: CASRASGGTDTQYF. The CDR3, as DNA: TGTGCCAGTAGGGCTAGCGGGGGGACAGATACGCAGTATTTT.

V gene TRBV7-9 combines with J gene TRBJ1-2; D is uncertain. This CDR3 is 14 amino acids long. The germline gives CDR1 SEHNR, CDR2 FQNEAQ (reference sequence). Trimming shortened V by 1 base and J by 8 bases, and 14 bases separated the two germline ends. CDR3 nucleotides: TGTGCCAGCAGCTTAGATATACTGGCGGGAGGCTACACCTTC. This sequence encodes CASSLDILAGGYTF.

The chain links TRBV10-3 to TRBJ2-7, with TRBD2 identical over 9 bases. Losses at the gene ends were 6 bases for V and 0 bases for J; bases not matched to a gene: 6. The germline CDR1 and CDR2 sequences are ENHRY and SYGVKD. This CDR3 comprises 15 residues. CDR3 nucleotide sequence: TGTGCCATCAGGGAAATAGCGGGGGCCTCCTACGAGCAGTACTTC. Translating it yields CAIREIAGASYEQYF.

The rearrangement joins TRBV19 to TRBJ1-4; 7 positions match TRBD1. Germline CDR1 LNHDA, CDR2 SQIVND (reference sequence). J was trimmed by 7 bases and V by 6 bases; bases with no gene match: 20. There are 18 residues in the CDR3. CDR3 DNA: TGTGCCAGTAGCCTTATAATGTCCTACAGGGGTTCGCGTGAAAAACTGTTTTTT. Protein sequence: CASSLIMSYRGSREKLFF. The full variable domain, with the rest looked up from reference TRBV19 and TRBJ1-4, is DGGITQSPKYLFRKEGQNVTLSCEQNLNHDAMYWYRQDPGQGLRLIYYSQIVNDFQKGDIAEGYSVSREKKESFPLTVTSAQKNPTAFYLCASSLIMSYRGSREKLFFGSGTQLSVL.

The V gene is TRBV19, the J gene TRBJ2-2, with D possibly TRBD1 on 6 matching bases. The CDR3 sequence is 15 residues long. CDR1 and CDR2 (germline): LNHDA, SQIVND (reference sequence). The V end was cut by 10 bases, the J end by 1 base, with 16 bases between. The CDR3 DNA follows: TGTGCCATCAGAACAGGGCCTAGGAACACCGGGGAGCTGTTTTTT. Its translation: CAIRTGPRNTGELFF.